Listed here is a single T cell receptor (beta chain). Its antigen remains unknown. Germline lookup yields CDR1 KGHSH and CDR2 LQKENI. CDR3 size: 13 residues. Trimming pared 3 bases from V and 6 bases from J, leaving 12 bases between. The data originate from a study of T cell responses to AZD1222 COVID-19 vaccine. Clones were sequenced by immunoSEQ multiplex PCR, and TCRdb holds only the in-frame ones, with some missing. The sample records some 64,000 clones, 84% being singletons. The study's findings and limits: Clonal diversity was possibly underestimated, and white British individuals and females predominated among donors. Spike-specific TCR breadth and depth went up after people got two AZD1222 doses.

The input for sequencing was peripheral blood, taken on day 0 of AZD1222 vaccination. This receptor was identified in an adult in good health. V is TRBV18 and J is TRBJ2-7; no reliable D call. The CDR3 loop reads CASSPSGPFEQYF. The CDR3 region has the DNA TGTGCCAGCTCACCCTCAGGTCCCTTCGAGCAGTACTTC.